These 28 T cell receptor beta chains originate from one sample sequenced in a study of cytomegalovirus exposure and HLA in healthy donors. The PCR employed 60 Vbeta primers together with 13 Jbeta primers. Profiled with immunoSEQ multiplex PCR; TCRdb holds only in-frame clones, not every one. Among about 150,000 clones, 80% were seen once, and the ten largest hold 6% to 7.5%. The specimen was PBMCs. These receptors were taken from a man aged 30 to 45 in good health and CMV-seropositive.

V gene TRBV28 combines with J gene TRBJ1-4; weak D call: TRBD1 (5 bases). The CDR3 totals 13 residues. V was cut by 9 bases and J by 7 bases, with 15 bases left in between. Germline V lookup: CDR1 MDHEN, CDR2 SYDVKM. This CDR3 reads CARPRWGGEKLFF. CDR3 nucleotide sequence: TGTGCCAGGCCTCGTTGGGGGGGTGAAAAACTGTTTTTT.

The rearrangement uses TRBV28 and TRBJ1-2, with a possible D match to TRBD1 (6 bases). The CDR3 totals 13 residues. The ends were cut back, 5 bases at V and 8 bases at J, with 15 bases in the middle. Germline V lookup: CDR1 MDHEN, CDR2 SYDVKM. The CDR3 region has the DNA TGTGCCAGCAGTCACAGGGAAGAATTGGGCTACACCTTC. Amino acids: CASSHREELGYTF.

This clone was recorded once. Additional DNA sequences in this sample encode the identical CDR3. The genes are TRBV5-1 and TRBJ2-5, with 11 bases lining up with TRBD2. The CDR3 is 15 residues long. Losses at the gene ends were 0 bases for V and 5 bases for J; bases not matched to a gene: 3. Germline values: CDR1 SGHRS, CDR2 YFSETQ. The CDR3, as DNA: TGCGCCAGCAGCTTGGGGCTAGCGGGGGGTGAGACCCAGTACTTC. This encodes CASSLGLAGGETQYF.

V and J are TRBV21-1 and TRBJ1-3. TRBV21-1 counts as a pseudogene. The CDR3 runs 17 residues. The CDR3 loop reads CASSKVGGPREGNTIYF. In DNA form, the CDR3 reads TGTGCCAGCAGCAAAGTCGGGGGTCCCAGGGAGGGAAACACCATATATTTT.

This chain connects TRBV11-2 to TRBJ1-1; D is uncertain. V lost 5 bases, J lost 1 base, and 14 bases lay in between. CDR3 length: 15 residues. The germline CDR1 and CDR2 sequences are SGHAT and FQNNGV. The CDR3 DNA sequence: TGTGCCAGCAGCCAACGAGGGAGTTGGAACACTGAAGCTTTCTTT. Its protein is CASSQRGSWNTEAFF.

The rearrangement links TRBV4-1 to TRBJ1-2; maybe TRBD1 (5 bases). Trimming left V 4 bases short and J 7 bases short, with 40 bases between. The CDR3 spans 22 residues. The germline gives CDR1 MGHRA, CDR2 YSYEKL. CDR3 sequence reads: CASSLLARAEVTSRTSRFGYTF. The DNA of the CDR3 is TGCGCCAGCAGCCTTCTGGCCAGGGCCGAGGTAACTAGCAGAACTAGCAGGTTTGGCTACACCTTC.

This clone occurred once. V gene TRBV27 combines with J gene TRBJ2-1; D possibly corresponds to TRBD2 (6 bases). CDR3 length equals 15 residues. CDR1 is MNHEY and CDR2 is SMNVEV in the germline V gene (reference sequence). Deletions cut 5 bases from V and 3 bases from J, with 14 bases between. The CDR3 DNA is TGTGCCAGCAGTCGGTGGCGGGACCGCTACAATGAGCAGTTCTTC. This translates into CASSRWRDRYNEQFF.

The chain uses TRBV6-5 and TRBJ1-4; a weak D match, TRBD1 (6 bases). Trimming shortened V by 0 bases and J by 8 bases, and 13 bases separated the two germline ends. CDR1 MNHEY and CDR2 SVGAGI come from the germline V gene. The CDR3 length is 15 residues. CDR3 loop: CASSYSGQGQEKLFF. CDR3 DNA sequence: TGTGCCAGCAGTTACTCAGGGCAGGGGCAGGAAAAACTGTTTTTT.

The gene calls are TRBV7-9 and TRBJ2-3; 10 bases agree with TRBD2. The J segment lost 5 bases and the V segment lost 5 bases, leaving 7 bases of the junction unmatched. The germline V gene has CDR1 SEHNR and CDR2 FQNEAQ (reference sequence). The CDR3 extends over 15 amino acids. The CDR3 coding sequence is TGTGCCAGCAGCCCAAGCGGGGGGGCCCAAGATACGCAGTATTTT. It encodes CASSPSGGAQDTQYF.

This clone has only a few counts. The sample contains more than one DNA sequence encoding this CDR3. This chain connects TRBV7-2 to TRBJ1-4; 8 bases are shared with TRBD1. CDR1 is SGHTA, CDR2 FQGNSA, per germline. The CDR3 runs to 16 residues. The ends lost 0 bases at V and 7 bases at J; junction bases unmatched: 7. Here the CDR3 DNA reads TGTGCCAGCAGCTTAGCGAAAGGACAGGGAATTGAAAAACTGTTTTTT. This sequence encodes CASSLAKGQGIEKLFF.

The CDR3 spells CASSSLAGEGGANVLTF. In DNA, the CDR3 is TGTGCCAGCAGCTCCCTAGCGGGAGAGGGTGGGGCCAACGTCCTGACTTTC. The J gene is TRBJ2-6, the V gene TRBV7-3; 10 nucleotides agree with TRBD2. The CDR3 loop spans 17 amino acids. Per germline, CDR1 SGHTA and CDR2 FQGTGA. Trimming cost V 4 bases and J 3 bases; bases outside gene matches: 6.

This rearrangement joins TRBV4-3 to TRBJ1-6; no clear D gene. The V gene's germline CDR1 is LGHNA and CDR2 YSLEER. V dropped 0 bases and J dropped 8 bases, with 14 bases sitting between them. There are 16 residues in the CDR3. CDR3 loop: CASSQDWRRQDSPLHF. CDR3 in DNA: TGCGCCAGCAGCCAAGATTGGAGGAGGCAAGATTCACCCCTCCACTTT.

This chain uses TRBV2 with TRBJ2-3; D unclear. V was trimmed by 7 bases and J by 3 bases, leaving 11 bases between them. The CDR3 is 13 residues long. CDR1 and CDR2 (germline): SNHLY, FYNNEI. This CDR3 is CASISGVTDTQYF. CDR3 DNA sequence: TGTGCCAGCATTTCGGGTGTTACAGATACGCAGTATTTT. Full variable domain (missing parts from reference TRBV2 and TRBJ2-3): EPEVTQTPSHQVTQMGQEVILRCVPISNHLYFYWYRQILGQKVEFLVSFYNNEISEKSEIFDDQFSVERPDGSNFTLKIRSTKLEDSAMYFCASISGVTDTQYFGPGTRLTVL.

The V and J genes are TRBV11-3 and TRBJ2-7; the match to TRBD2 covers 9 bases. Germline lookup yields CDR1 SGHNT and CDR2 YENEEA. J was trimmed by 5 bases and V by 4 bases; bases with no gene match: 6. This CDR3 contains 14 residues. DNA of the CDR3: TGTGCCAGCAGCTCCCGTAGCGGGGGCCACGAGCAGTACTTC. It specifies CASSSRSGGHEQYF.

The chain uses TRBV5-1 and TRBJ1-1; a possible D gene is TRBD1 (5 bases). Looked up from germline, CDR1 is SGHRS and CDR2 is YFSETQ. With 7 bases removed from V and 0 bases from J, the gap between germline ends came to 10 bases. CDR3 length equals 13 residues. CDR3 loop: CASRGTMNTEAFF. CDR3 DNA sequence: TGCGCCAGCCGGGGGACCATGAACACTGAAGCTTTCTTT.

The chain links TRBV7-9 to TRBJ2-7; no clear D. The length of the CDR3 is 12 residues. Trimming left V 1 base short and J 6 bases short, with 7 bases between. Looked up from germline, CDR1 is SEHNR and CDR2 is FQNEAQ (reference sequence). The CDR3 reads CASSLGRSEQYF. In DNA form, the CDR3 reads TGTGCCAGCAGCTTAGGTAGATCCGAGCAGTACTTC.

V gene TRBV13 combines with J gene TRBJ1-6, with TRBD1 as a possible D gene (5 bases). V gave up 3 bases and J gave up 7 bases, with 13 bases separating them. The CDR3 extends over 15 amino acids. Germline assignment: CDR1 PRHDT and CDR2 FYEKMQ (reference sequence). The CDR3 loop reads CASSFSPRANSPLHF. CDR3 DNA sequence: TGTGCCAGCAGCTTTAGTCCCAGGGCCAATTCACCCCTCCACTTT.

The chain employs TRBV6-1 and TRBJ2-7; TRBD1 matches 9 bases. Trimming cost V 3 bases and J 3 bases; bases outside gene matches: 9. Germline V CDR1 and CDR2: MNHNS, SASEGT. The CDR3 sequence is 16 residues long. The CDR3 spells CASSDRTGAGIYEQYF. CDR3 bases: TGTGCCAGCAGTGACCGGACAGGGGCGGGAATCTACGAGCAGTACTTC.

This clone has just one count. This rearrangement joins TRBV7-3 to TRBJ1-5, with D tentatively TRBD1 (5 bases). The CDR3 covers 14 residues. V lost 1 base, J lost 7 bases, and 11 bases lay in between. The V gene's germline CDR1 is SGHTA and CDR2 FQGTGA. CDR3 region: CASSLKGGDQPQHF. The CDR3 DNA follows: TGTGCCAGCAGCTTAAAAGGAGGGGACCAGCCCCAGCATTTT.

This clone was picked up one time. The chain couples TRBV10-3 to TRBJ1-2; 7 nucleotides agree with TRBD1. This CDR3 is built from 15 residues. V shed 5 bases, J shed 2 bases, and the junction held 8 bases outside the gene matches. The germline CDR1 and CDR2 sequences are ENHRY and SYGVKD. CDR3 DNA: TGTGCCATCAGTAGTCGGGACAGAGCCAACTATGGCTACACCTTC. This sequence encodes CAISSRDRANYGYTF.

The CDR3, as DNA: TGTGCCAGCAGCAACTTTCTCGATGGCGGCTACGAGCAGTACTTC. Residues: CASSNFLDGGYEQYF. This chain links TRBV7-9 with TRBJ2-7; unclear D gene. Germline V gives CDR1 SEHNR, CDR2 FQNEAQ (reference sequence). The CDR3 length is 15 residues. Trimming took off 5 bases at V and 3 bases at J, with 17 bases between the two ends.

The chain carries TRBV19 and TRBJ2-1; 9 bases are shared with TRBD1. Germline V gene sequence: CDR1 LNHDA, CDR2 SQIVND (reference sequence). The CDR3 totals 15 residues. The V and J ends lost 5 bases and 1 base, in that order; junction bases with no gene match: 3. The CDR3 here is CASSVGQGSYNEQFF. The CDR3 nucleotides read TGTGCCAGTAGTGTGGGACAGGGTTCCTACAATGAGCAGTTCTTC.

The chain employs TRBV11-3 and TRBJ2-3; D might be TRBD1 (5 bases). The CDR3 extends over 13 amino acids. CDR1 SGHNT and CDR2 YENEEA come from the germline V gene. The ends were cut back, 1 base at V and 4 bases at J, with 6 bases in the middle. Here the CDR3 DNA reads TGTGCCAGCAGCTTAGTGGGGCCAGATACGCAGTATTTT. This translates into CASSLVGPDTQYF.

This chain connects TRBV7-9 to TRBJ1-3; D gene uncertain. V was shortened by 5 bases and J by 2 bases, with 13 bases between the two germline ends. The germline CDR1 and CDR2 sequences are SEHNR and FQNEAQ (reference sequence). CDR3 length: 15 residues. DNA for the CDR3: TGTGCCAGCAGCCTGACGGGTTCCCCTGGAAACACCATATATTTT. Residues: CASSLTGSPGNTIYF.

The chain employs TRBV5-4 and TRBJ1-1; 8 positions match TRBD1. CDR1 SGHNT and CDR2 YYREEE come from the germline V gene (reference sequence). The CDR3 is 15 amino acids. The V segment lost 3 bases and the J segment 1 base; nucleotides outside the gene matches: 5. CDR3 bases: TGTGCCAGCAGCTCTCCTGGACAGGGGAACACTGAAGCTTTCTTT. This gives the protein CASSSPGQGNTEAFF.

CDR3 loop: CASSVVAGGRAEQFF. The CDR3 coding sequence is TGTGCCAGCAGCGTAGTTGCGGGGGGGCGGGCTGAGCAGTTCTTC. The chain joins TRBV9 to TRBJ2-1; 9 bases fit TRBD2. The CDR3 has 15 residues. V trimming: 0 bases; J trimming: 9 bases; junction bases outside the gene matches: 7. Germline V gene data show CDR1 as SGDLS and CDR2 as YYNGEE. Using reference TRBV9 and TRBJ2-1 for the parts outside the CDR3, the full variable domain is DSGVTQTPKHLITATGQRVTLRCSPRSGDLSVYWYQQSLDQGLQFLIQYYNGEERAKGNILERFSAQQFPDLHSELNLSSLELGDSALYFCASSVVAGGRAEQFFGPGTRLTVL.

The sample holds a few counts of this clone. This chain connects TRBV28 to TRBJ1-3; D is possibly TRBD1 (6 bases). Germline CDR1 MDHEN, CDR2 SYDVKM. The CDR3 extends over 14 amino acids. V was trimmed by 10 bases and J by 0 bases, leaving 13 bases between them. CDR3 sequence reads: CANDRSFSGNTIYF. In DNA, the CDR3 is TGTGCCAACGACAGGTCGTTCTCTGGAAACACCATATATTTT.

This chain links TRBV28 with TRBJ2-5; tentatively, D is TRBD2 (6 bases). Germline V gives CDR1 MDHEN, CDR2 SYDVKM. The V gene lost 10 bases and the J gene lost 2 bases, with 17 bases spanning the gap. The CDR3 has 14 residues. CDR3 nucleotide sequence: TGTGCCACCCTTCCGGGGACTGCTCAAGAGACCCAGTACTTC. It yields the protein CATLPGTAQETQYF.